Sequencing of this T cell receptor beta chain was carried out in a study of blood T cell repertoires in COVID-19. Methods used by the authors: Reference gene primer amplification yielded estimated nucleated cell counts. Sequencing was performed with immunoSEQ multiplex PCR; in TCRdb, only in-frame clones are kept and a portion is missing. V and J calls and clone size follow that table, whereas D and trimming were derived from the DNA. The sample has over 200,000 clones; roughly 87% are singletons. With V trimmed by 5 bases and J by 4 bases, 5 bases remained unmatched. The CDR3 consists of 15 residues. CDR1 and CDR2 from the germline V gene are SEHNR and FQNEAQ (reference sequence).

V is TRBV7-9 and J is TRBJ1-1, with TRBD1 identical over 12 bases. Sequenced sample: peripheral blood. The TCR was taken from a man between 40 and 49 years old with active or convalescent COVID-19. The CDR3 region is CASSLRDRGLTEAFF. The CDR3 DNA reads TGTGCCAGCAGCCTTCGGGACAGGGGGCTCACTGAAGCTTTCTTT.